This TCR beta chain was captured in a study of cytomegalovirus exposure and HLA in healthy donors. Study-level findings and limits: Follow-up analysis later connected one missense variant in DCLRE1C with trimming of TCR beta V- and J-genes.

PCR was performed using 60 Vbeta and 13 Jbeta primers. Sequencing used immunoSEQ multiplex PCR; TCRdb keeps in-frame clones, though not all of them. The top ten hold more than 1.5% of the sample, which has 250,000 to 300,000 clones, approximately 84% seen once. A remark on this clone: Its specificity is unknown.

The TCR originated in a woman aged 40-49 years in good health and CMV-seropositive. Source material: PBMCs.

The DNA for the CDR3 is TGTGCCAGCAGCTTAGTAGCGGGCGATTACAATGAGCAGTTCTTC. This gives the protein CASSLVAGDYNEQFF. This chain connects TRBV7-2 to TRBJ2-1, with TRBD2 matching over 7 bases. Trimming took 1 base from V and 4 from J; bases not matched to a gene: 4. Germline V gene sequence: CDR1 SGHTA, CDR2 FQGNSA. The CDR3 is 15 amino acids.